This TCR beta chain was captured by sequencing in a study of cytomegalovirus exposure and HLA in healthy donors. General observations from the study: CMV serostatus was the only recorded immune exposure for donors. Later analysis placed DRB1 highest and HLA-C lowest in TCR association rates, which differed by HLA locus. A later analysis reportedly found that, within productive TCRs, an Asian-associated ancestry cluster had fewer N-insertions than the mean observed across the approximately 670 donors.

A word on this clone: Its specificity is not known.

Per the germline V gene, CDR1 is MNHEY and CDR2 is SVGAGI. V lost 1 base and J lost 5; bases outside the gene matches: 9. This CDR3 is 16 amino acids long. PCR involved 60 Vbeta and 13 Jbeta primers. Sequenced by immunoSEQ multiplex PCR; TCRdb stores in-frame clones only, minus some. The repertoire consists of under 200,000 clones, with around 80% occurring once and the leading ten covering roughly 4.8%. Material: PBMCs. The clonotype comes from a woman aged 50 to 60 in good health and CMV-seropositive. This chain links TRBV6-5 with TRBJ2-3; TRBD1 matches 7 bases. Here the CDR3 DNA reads TGTGCCAGCAGTTACTTTATTAAGACAGGGAAAGATACGCAGTATTTT. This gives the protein CASSYFIKTGKDTQYF.